These T cell receptor beta chains were read from a single sample in a study of blood T cell repertoires in COVID-19. Clones were sequenced by immunoSEQ multiplex PCR, and TCRdb holds only the in-frame ones, with some missing. The data contain just under 150,000 clones, roughly 87% of them singletons. The sequenced sample consisted of peripheral blood. The receptors originated from a woman aged 50 to 60 with acute or convalescent COVID-19. Each CDR3 is given with its conserved first and last residue. D genes are given only for firm matches. Clone size is given for some rows only: seen once, a few or many times, or a class if the clone is expanded.

d_call,j_call,v_call,clone_size,cdr3_nt,cdr3_aa
.,TRBJ2-5,TRBV7-3,.,TGTGCCAGCAGCCTTCTGGCAGGGGACCGTGGGACCCAGTACTTC,CASSLLAGDRGTQYF
.,TRBJ1-5,TRBV3-1/TRBV3-2,once,TGTGCCAGCAGCTTTGGACAGTTCAATCAGCCCCAGCATTTT,CASSFGQFNQPQHF
TRBD1,TRBJ1-4,TRBV6-1,.,TGTGCCAGCAGTGAGGGACAGGGTAGAGAAAAACTGTTTTTT,CASSEGQGREKLFF
.,TRBJ1-2,TRBV19,.,TGTGCCAGTAGACCGACAGGTGGCCTTTCCTATGGCTACACCTTC,CASRPTGGLSYGYTF
.,TRBJ1-5,TRBV3-1/TRBV3-2,few,TGTGCCAGCAGCCCCCCGGGGAGGGGCCAGCCCCAGCATTTT,CASSPPGRGQPQHF
.,TRBJ1-1,TRBV10-3,.,TGTGCCATCACAGTCAGACAGGAAAACACTGAAGCTTTCTTT,CAITVRQENTEAFF
.,TRBJ2-3,TRBV2,.,TGTGCCAGCAGTGAAAAGCAGGGTGGGCTGGATACGCAGTATTTT,CASSEKQGGLDTQYF
TRBD2,TRBJ2-1,TRBV5-6,.,TGTGCCAGCAGCTTCGTCCTAATAGCGGGGTACAATGAGCAGTTCTTC,CASSFVLIAGYNEQFF
.,TRBJ2-6,TRBV19,once,TGTGCCAGTAGTTCCCCGCGCTACTCTGGGGCCAACGTCCTGACTTTC,CASSSPRYSGANVLTF
TRBD2,TRBJ2-7,TRBV11-2,.,TGTGCCAGCAGACTCCCGGGACTAGCGGACGAGCAGTACTTC,CASRLPGLADEQYF
TRBD1,TRBJ1-1,TRBV18,.,TGTGCCAGCTCACCCGGGACAGGGGGCCGTTTGAACACTGAAGCTTTCTTT,CASSPGTGGRLNTEAFF
TRBD2,TRBJ2-1,TRBV4-2,.,TGTGCCAGCAGCCAAGATCGGGGGGGCAATGAGCAGTTCTTC,CASSQDRGGNEQFF
TRBD1,TRBJ2-7,TRBV2,once,TGTGCCAGCAGGGGGGACAGGGGCCACGAGCAGTACTTC,CASRGDRGHEQYF
.,TRBJ1-1,TRBV18,.,TGTGCCAGCTCACCACAATCGGATTCGGGAGCTTTCTTT,CASSPQSDSGAFF
TRBD2,TRBJ2-1,TRBV5-1,.,TGCGCCAGCTACGGCGGGAGGGGCGTTAATGAGCAGTTCTTC,CASYGGRGVNEQFF
TRBD1,TRBJ1-2,TRBV6-5,.,TGTGCCAGCAGGGACAGGGATATCTATGGCTACACCTTC,CASRDRDIYGYTF
.,TRBJ2-7,TRBV5-6,.,TGTGCCAGCAGCTCCGAGTGGGAGCCGAGGAACGAGCAGTACTTC,CASSSEWEPRNEQYF
TRBD2,TRBJ2-7,TRBV9,.,TGTGCCAGCAGCGTTGGAAGCGGGATCACGGACGAGCAGTACTTC,CASSVGSGITDEQYF
.,TRBJ1-3,TRBV19,.,TGTGCCAGTAGCCTCTCTGGAAACACCATATATTTT,CASSLSGNTIYF
.,TRBJ1-2,TRBV30,once,TGTGCCTGGAGCGCCGCCAGGGCCTATGGCTACACCTTC,CAWSAARAYGYTF
TRBD2,TRBJ2-7,TRBV6-5,.,TGTGCCAGCAGTACCGGGACTAGCTCGCCCTACGAGCAGTACTTC,CASSTGTSSPYEQYF
TRBD1,TRBJ2-1,TRBV9,.,TGTGCCAGCAGCGCCGGGACAGGGTACAATGAGCAGTTCTTC,CASSAGTGYNEQFF
.,TRBJ2-7,TRBV18,.,TGTGCCAGCTCACCCCTGGGACACAACTACGAGCAGTACTTC,CASSPLGHNYEQYF
.,TRBJ1-4,TRBV6-5,once,TGTGCCAGCAGACTACAGGGAGAATGGAAACTGTTTTTT,CASRLQGEWKLFF
TRBD1,TRBJ1-6,TRBV3-1/TRBV3-2,.,TGTGCCAGCAACCCGACAGGGAGCGATTCACCCCTCCACTTT,CASNPTGSDSPLHF
.,TRBJ2-7,TRBV11-2,.,TGTGCCAGCAGCTTAGATACAGGGATAGGCCCTCGGTACGAGCAGTACTTC,CASSLDTGIGPRYEQYF
.,TRBJ2-7,TRBV7-3,once,TGTGCCAGCAGCTCGCCACCCTCAGTCCCCTACGAGCAGTACTTC,CASSSPPSVPYEQYF
.,TRBJ1-4,TRBV5-1,.,TGCGCCAGCATGGGCCATGATAATGAAAAACTGTTTTTT,CASMGHDNEKLFF
TRBD2,TRBJ2-5,TRBV7-2,.,TGTGCCAGCAGCCCCGGACTAGCGGGAAGGGAGACCCAGTACTTC,CASSPGLAGRETQYF
TRBD1,TRBJ2-4,TRBV3-1/TRBV3-2,once,TGTGCCAGCAGCTCAGGGGGGACAGGATTTCTCCTAGCCAAAAACATTCAGTACTTC,CASSSGGTGFLLAKNIQYF
TRBD2,TRBJ2-3,TRBV11-2,.,TGTGCCAGCAGCTTACGACTAGCGGGAGGCACAGATACGCAGTATTTT,CASSLRLAGGTDTQYF
TRBD1,TRBJ1-5,TRBV6-5,once,TGTGCCAGCAGTTTAACCGGGACAGGGCTTATGCCCCAGCATTTT,CASSLTGTGLMPQHF
TRBD1,TRBJ1-2,TRBV6-6,few,TGTGCCAGCAGTTTAGGGGGGACAGGGGGTCATGGCTACACCTTC,CASSLGGTGGHGYTF
.,TRBJ1-2,TRBV6-2/TRBV6-3,.,TGTGCCAGCAGTTACGCCCCGGCCGGAGGAGGGAATGGCTACACCTTC,CASSYAPAGGGNGYTF
.,TRBJ1-1,TRBV29-1,.,TGCAGCGTTCCCGGACAGTTGACTGAAGCTTTCTTT,CSVPGQLTEAFF
TRBD1,TRBJ1-2,TRBV19,.,TGTGCCAGTAGTAGAGGTCAGGGGGGAAATGGCTACACCTTC,CASSRGQGGNGYTF
TRBD1,TRBJ1-2,TRBV6-6,.,TGTGCCAGCAGTTACCCAACGGACAGGGAGAACTATGGCTACACCTTC,CASSYPTDRENYGYTF
.,TRBJ1-2,TRBV28,.,TGTGCCAGCAGCCCGATCGGAGGGTTAGCTAACTATGGCTACACCTTC,CASSPIGGLANYGYTF
TRBD1,TRBJ1-1,TRBV6-5,.,TGTGCCAGCATCGGGGACAGGGACGCGGCTGAAGCTTTCTTT,CASIGDRDAAEAFF
TRBD2,TRBJ2-7,TRBV5-1,.,TGCGCCAGCAGCTTGGAGCTAGCGGGCCACAACTCCTACGAGCAGTACTTC,CASSLELAGHNSYEQYF
TRBD1,TRBJ1-4,TRBV6-1,.,TGTGCCAGCAGTGGACAGGGATGGGGTAATGAAAAACTGTTTTTT,CASSGQGWGNEKLFF
TRBD2,TRBJ2-1,TRBV19,.,TGTGCCAGTAGTCCGACTAGCGGGAGAAGTTATGAGCAGTTCTTC,CASSPTSGRSYEQFF
TRBD1,TRBJ1-5,TRBV24-1,.,TGTGCCACCAGTGAGCCGACAGGGAGCAATCAGCCCCAGCATTTT,CATSEPTGSNQPQHF
TRBD2,TRBJ2-2,TRBV6-1,.,TGTGCCAGCAGTGAAGCCGGGGGGTTGGGCGGGGAGCTGTTTTTT,CASSEAGGLGGELFF
TRBD1,TRBJ2-3,TRBV28,.,TGTGCCAGCAGTCCCCATGCCAGGGGGCGCTCAGATACGCAGTATTTT,CASSPHARGRSDTQYF
TRBD1,TRBJ2-2,TRBV5-6,.,TGTGCCAGCAGCCTCCTGACAGGGCCGGCTTTCGGGGAGCTGTTTTTT,CASSLLTGPAFGELFF
TRBD2,TRBJ2-5,TRBV3-1/TRBV3-2,few,TGTGCCAGCAGCCGACTAGCGGGACCACTCCAAGAGACCCAGTACTTC,CASSRLAGPLQETQYF
TRBD1,TRBJ2-7,TRBV9,once,TGTGCCAGCAGCATTTATCCGGGACAGGGAAATTACGAGCAGTACTTC,CASSIYPGQGNYEQYF
.,TRBJ2-3,TRBV24-1,.,TGTGCCACCAGTGACCCCCGACTAGTCCGAGATACGCAGTATTTT,CATSDPRLVRDTQYF
TRBD2,TRBJ2-7,TRBV3-1/TRBV3-2,.,TGTGCCAGCAGCCCCCTCCCGAGAGCGGGAGGTGCCTACGAGCAGTACTTC,CASSPLPRAGGAYEQYF
.,TRBJ1-2,TRBV7-9,.,TGTGCCAGCAGCTTAGTAGGAGGGGTGGACTATGGCTACACCTTC,CASSLVGGVDYGYTF
TRBD1,TRBJ2-5,TRBV7-3,once,TGTGCCAGCAGCCTAACCCCGGGACAGCAAGAGACCCAGTACTTC,CASSLTPGQQETQYF
.,TRBJ2-1,TRBV15,.,TGTGCCACCAGCAGATATACCGGGACTCCCCCTCATGAGCAGTTCTTC,CATSRYTGTPPHEQFF
TRBD1,TRBJ2-1,TRBV5-6,few,TGTGCCAGCAGCTTGGCGGCAGGGGGCTGGTACAATGAGCAGTTCTTC,CASSLAAGGWYNEQFF
.,TRBJ2-7,TRBV23-1,.,TGCGCCAGCAGTCAACCTACTAGCTCCGAGCAGTACTTC,CASSQPTSSEQYF
.,TRBJ1-1,TRBV11-2,.,TGTGCCAGCAGCTTATGGCAGGAGGGTGAAGCTTTCTTT,CASSLWQEGEAFF
.,TRBJ2-7,TRBV7-8,.,TGTGCCAGCAGCTTCTTAGGGGCTAGTGGGTCCTACGAGCAGTACTTC,CASSFLGASGSYEQYF
.,TRBJ1-5,TRBV27,.,TGTGCCAGCAGCTTAGAGCCCCTAAATCAGCCCCAGCATTTT,CASSLEPLNQPQHF
.,TRBJ2-2,TRBV6-1,.,TGTGCCAGCAGTGATATGGGGGCGGCCGGGGAGCTGTTTTTT,CASSDMGAAGELFF